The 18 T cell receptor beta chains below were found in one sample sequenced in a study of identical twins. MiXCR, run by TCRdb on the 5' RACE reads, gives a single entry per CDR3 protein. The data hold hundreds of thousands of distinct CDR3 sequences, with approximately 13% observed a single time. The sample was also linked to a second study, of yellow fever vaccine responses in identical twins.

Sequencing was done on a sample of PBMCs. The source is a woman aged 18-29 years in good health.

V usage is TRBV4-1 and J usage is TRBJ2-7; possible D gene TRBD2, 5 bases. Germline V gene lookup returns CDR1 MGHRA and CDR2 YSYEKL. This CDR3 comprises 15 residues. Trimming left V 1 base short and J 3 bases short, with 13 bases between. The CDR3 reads CASSQGGGLGYEQYF. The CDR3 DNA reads TGCGCCAGCAGCCAAGGTGGAGGCCTTGGCTACGAGCAGTACTTC.

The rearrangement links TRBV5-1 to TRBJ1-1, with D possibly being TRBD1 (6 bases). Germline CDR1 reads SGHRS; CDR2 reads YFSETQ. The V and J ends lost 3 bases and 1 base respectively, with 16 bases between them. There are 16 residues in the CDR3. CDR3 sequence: CASSWNTGTQNTEAFF. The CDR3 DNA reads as TGCGCCAGCAGCTGGAACACCGGGACACAGAACACTGAAGCTTTCTTT.

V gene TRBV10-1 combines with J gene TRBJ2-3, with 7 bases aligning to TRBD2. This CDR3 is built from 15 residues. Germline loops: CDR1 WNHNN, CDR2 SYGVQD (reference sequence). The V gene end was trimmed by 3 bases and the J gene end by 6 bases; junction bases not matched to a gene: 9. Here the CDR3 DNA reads TGCGCCAGCAGTGATGGCGGGAGAAAGGGTGATACGCAGTATTTT. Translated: CASSDGGRKGDTQYF.

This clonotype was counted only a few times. CDR3 sequence reads: CATSDLAAGVADTQYF. Here the CDR3 DNA reads TGTGCCACCAGTGATTTGGCAGCGGGAGTTGCAGATACGCAGTATTTT. This chain joins TRBV24-1 and TRBJ2-3, with 8 bases lining up with TRBD2. Losses at the gene ends were 0 bases for V and 4 bases for J; bases not matched to a gene: 5. Germline CDR1 is KGHDR and CDR2 is SFDVKD. CDR3 size: 16 residues.

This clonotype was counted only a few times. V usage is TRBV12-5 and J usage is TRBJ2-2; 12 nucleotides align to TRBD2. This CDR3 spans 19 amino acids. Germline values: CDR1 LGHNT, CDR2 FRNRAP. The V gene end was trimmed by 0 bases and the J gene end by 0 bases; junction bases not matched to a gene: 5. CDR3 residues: CASGLVRLAGDPNTGELFF. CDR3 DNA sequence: TGTGCTAGTGGTTTGGTACGACTAGCGGGAGACCCGAACACCGGGGAGCTGTTTTTT.

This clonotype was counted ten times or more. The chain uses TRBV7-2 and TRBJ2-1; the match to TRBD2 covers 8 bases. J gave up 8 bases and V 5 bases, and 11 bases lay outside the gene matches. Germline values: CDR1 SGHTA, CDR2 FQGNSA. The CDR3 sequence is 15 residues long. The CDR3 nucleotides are TGTGCCAGCAGCGCGGGGGTAGCGGGATCGGATGAGCAGTTCTTC. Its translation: CASSAGVAGSDEQFF.

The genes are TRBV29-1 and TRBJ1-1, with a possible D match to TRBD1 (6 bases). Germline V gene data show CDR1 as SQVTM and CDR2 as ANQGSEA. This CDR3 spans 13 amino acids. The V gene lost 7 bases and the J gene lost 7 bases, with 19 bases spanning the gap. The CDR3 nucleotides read TGCAGCGCTCCCTCCCAACGGGGGCTTGAAGCTTTCTTT. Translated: CSAPSQRGLEAFF.

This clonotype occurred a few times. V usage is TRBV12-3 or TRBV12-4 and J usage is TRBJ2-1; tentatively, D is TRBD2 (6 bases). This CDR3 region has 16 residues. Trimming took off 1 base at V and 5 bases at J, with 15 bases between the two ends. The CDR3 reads CASSLVFGSSHNEQFF. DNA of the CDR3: TGTGCCAGCAGTTTAGTTTTCGGGAGTTCCCACAATGAGCAGTTCTTC.

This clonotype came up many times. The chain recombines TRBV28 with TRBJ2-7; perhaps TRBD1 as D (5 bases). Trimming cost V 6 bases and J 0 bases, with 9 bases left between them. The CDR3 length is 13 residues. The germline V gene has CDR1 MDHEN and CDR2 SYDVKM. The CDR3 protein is CASRQDSSYEQYF. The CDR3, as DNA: TGTGCCAGCAGACAGGATAGCTCCTACGAGCAGTACTTC.

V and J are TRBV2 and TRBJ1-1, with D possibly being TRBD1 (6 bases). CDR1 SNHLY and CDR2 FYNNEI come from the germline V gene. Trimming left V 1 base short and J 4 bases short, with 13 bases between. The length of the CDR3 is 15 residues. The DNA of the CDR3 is TGTGCCAGCAGTGAAGGGGGGACATTCCCCACTGAAGCTTTCTTT. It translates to CASSEGGTFPTEAFF.

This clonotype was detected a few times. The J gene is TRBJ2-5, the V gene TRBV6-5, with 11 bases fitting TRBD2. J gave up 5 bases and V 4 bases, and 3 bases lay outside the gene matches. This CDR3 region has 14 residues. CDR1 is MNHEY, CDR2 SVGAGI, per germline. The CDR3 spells CASSSVAGGETQYF. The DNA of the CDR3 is TGTGCCAGCAGTTCGGTAGCGGGAGGGGAGACCCAGTACTTC.

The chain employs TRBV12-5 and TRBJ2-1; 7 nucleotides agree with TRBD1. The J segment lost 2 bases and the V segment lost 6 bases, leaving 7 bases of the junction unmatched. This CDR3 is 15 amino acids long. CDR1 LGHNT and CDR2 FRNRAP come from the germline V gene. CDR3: CASGTWDRTYNEQFF. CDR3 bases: TGTGCTAGTGGCACATGGGACAGAACCTACAATGAGCAGTTCTTC.

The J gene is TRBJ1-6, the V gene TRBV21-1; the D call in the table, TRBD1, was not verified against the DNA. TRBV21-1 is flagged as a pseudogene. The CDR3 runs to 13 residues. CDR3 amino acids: CATPGGHNSPLHF. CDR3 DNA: TGTGCCACCCCGGGGGGTCATAATTCACCCCTCCACTTT.

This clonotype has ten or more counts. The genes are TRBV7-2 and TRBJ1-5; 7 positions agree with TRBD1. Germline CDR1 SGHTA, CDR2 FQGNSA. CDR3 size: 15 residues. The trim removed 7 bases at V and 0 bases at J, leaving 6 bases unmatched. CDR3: CASNPDRNSNQPQHF. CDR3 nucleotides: TGTGCCAGCAACCCGGACAGGAATAGCAATCAGCCCCAGCATTTT.

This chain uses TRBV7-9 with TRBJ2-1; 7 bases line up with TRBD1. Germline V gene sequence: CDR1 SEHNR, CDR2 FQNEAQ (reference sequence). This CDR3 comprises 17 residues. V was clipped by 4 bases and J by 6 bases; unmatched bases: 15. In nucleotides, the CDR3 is TGTGCCAGCAGCTCAGCCTTCGACAGGGCAGGGCTCAATGAGCAGTTCTTC. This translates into CASSSAFDRAGLNEQFF.

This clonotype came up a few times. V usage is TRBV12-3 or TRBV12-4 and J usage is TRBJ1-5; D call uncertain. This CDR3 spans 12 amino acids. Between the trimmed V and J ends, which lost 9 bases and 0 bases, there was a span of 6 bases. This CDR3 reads CASQNSNQPQHF. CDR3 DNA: TGTGCCAGTCAGAATAGCAATCAGCCCCAGCATTTT.

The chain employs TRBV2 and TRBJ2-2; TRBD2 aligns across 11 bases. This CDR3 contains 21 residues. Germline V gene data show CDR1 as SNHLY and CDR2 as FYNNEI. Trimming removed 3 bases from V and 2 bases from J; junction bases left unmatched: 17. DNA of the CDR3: TGTGCCAGCAGTGAGCCCGGCCCCCATACTAGCGGGAGTAGCAACACCGGGGAGCTGTTTTTT. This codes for CASSEPGPHTSGSSNTGELFF.

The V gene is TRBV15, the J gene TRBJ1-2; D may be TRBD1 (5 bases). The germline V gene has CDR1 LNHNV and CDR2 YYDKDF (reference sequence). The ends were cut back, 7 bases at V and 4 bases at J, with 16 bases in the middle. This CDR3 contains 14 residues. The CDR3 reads CATNPGQLGYGYTF. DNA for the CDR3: TGTGCCACCAACCCAGGGCAGCTGGGCTATGGCTACACCTTC.